This T cell receptor (beta chain) appears in the sequencing data of a study of read filtering for tumor transcriptome and immune sequencing. Study-wide background: Per sample, TCR-region reads ranged about 4.05 to 10.27 million by IR-seq, 85 to 1273 by RNA-seq.

Ten or more counts support this clonotype. The library was built from 400 ng RNA with molecular barcoded adaptors for alpha/delta and beta/gamma chains. One entry per CDR3 protein, called by TCRdb with MiXCR from the reads. The data contain some 120,000 distinct CDR3 sequences, under 15% of them singletons. The clonotype originates from a donor over 35 with multiple myeloma. Sequenced: a population of CD138-negative cells sorted from bone marrow.

Here the CDR3 reads CASSPTAGANTEAFF. For the CDR3, the DNA is TGTGCCAGCTCCCCCACGGCAGGGGCAAACACTGAAGCTTTCTTT. The chain recombines TRBV7-9 with TRBJ1-1; D possibly corresponds to TRBD1 (6 bases). The CDR3 is 15 residues long. Germline V gives CDR1 SEHNR, CDR2 FQNEAQ (reference sequence). Trimming took 8 bases from V and 2 from J, leaving 18 bases between them.